Following are 22 T cell receptor beta chains from one sample sequenced in a study of shared clonotypes between healthy human individuals. Method: immunoSEQ multiplex PCR; TCRdb's copy keeps in-frame clones and lacks some. Altogether about 460,000 clones are present, more than 70% being singletons, with the ten largest covering approximately 12%. Sequencing was done on a sample of PBMCs. The receptors were sampled from a woman between 40 and 50 years old in good health. Some clones in this sample may be carry-over from other donors' samples.

The chain couples TRBV28 to TRBJ2-5, with D maybe TRBD2 (5 bases). Germline CDR1 MDHEN, CDR2 SYDVKM. This CDR3 is 14 amino acids long. The V and J ends lost 3 bases and 7 bases respectively, with 15 bases between them. The CDR3 is CASSLVAPPGTQYF. The CDR3 bases are TGTGCCAGCAGTTTGGTAGCGCCTCCGGGGACCCAGTACTTC.

Points on this clone: It differs at one base from a far larger clone, so likely a read error. Other DNA sequences within the sample encode an identical CDR3. The chain joins TRBV6-1 to TRBJ1-5; D is unclear. Germline values: CDR1 MNHNS, CDR2 SASEGT. The CDR3 is 12 residues long. The CDR3, as DNA: TGTGCCAGCAGCGAAGGGAATCAGCCCCAGCATTTT. Its protein product is CASSEGNQPQHF.

This clone was observed at least ten times. In DNA form, the CDR3 reads TGTGCCAGCAGCGTGAGGTGGGAAAACAATGAGCAGTTCTTC. Protein sequence: CASSVRWENNEQFF. The rearrangement links TRBV9 to TRBJ2-1; no firm D call. The CDR3 has 14 amino acids. Germline lookup yields CDR1 SGDLS and CDR2 YYNGEE. V was clipped by 2 bases and J by 5 bases, with 11 bases between them.

In DNA, the CDR3 is TGTGCCAGCAGTACCCCAGGGGGCGCGGATGAGACCCAGTACTTC. The encoded protein is CASSTPGGADETQYF. The gene calls are TRBV6-6 and TRBJ2-5; 8 nucleotides line up with TRBD1. The CDR3 length is 15 residues. Germline V lookup: CDR1 MNHNY, CDR2 SVGAGI (reference sequence). V lost 5 bases to trimming and J lost 5 bases; unmatched junction nucleotides: 10.

On this clone itself: One base separates it from a far larger clone, so it is likely a read error. CDR3 protein: CASSAGGSSYEQYF. The DNA for the CDR3 is TGTGCCAGCAGCGCTGGCGGCAGCTCCTACGAGCAGTACTTC. The chain uses TRBV7-9 and TRBJ2-7, with unresolved D. The V gene lost 5 bases and the J gene lost 0 bases, with 11 bases spanning the gap. The CDR3 consists of 14 residues. Looked up from germline, CDR1 is SEHNR and CDR2 is FQNEAQ (reference sequence).

This sequence joins TRBV30 and TRBJ2-1, with a weak D call TRBD2 (5 bases). The CDR3 extends over 13 amino acids. From germline, CDR1 is GTSNPN and CDR2 SVGIG (reference sequence). Trimming stripped 2 bases from V and 6 bases from J, with 11 bases between. CDR3 region: CAWSPDYVNEQFF. The CDR3 DNA follows: TGTGCCTGGAGTCCCGACTACGTCAATGAGCAGTTCTTC. Based on the CDR3 plus reference TRBV30 and TRBJ2-1, the full variable domain is SQTIHQWPATLVQPVGSPLSLECTVEGTSNPNLYWYRQAAGRGLQLLFYSVGIGQISSEVPQNLSASRPQDRQFILSSKKLLLSDSGFYLCAWSPDYVNEQFFGPGTRLTVL.

The chain carries TRBV5-1 and TRBJ2-7; 8 bases align to TRBD2. V gave up 3 bases and J gave up 5 bases; unmatched junction bases: 10. CDR3 length: 15 amino acids. Germline-derived CDR1 and CDR2 are SGHRS and YFSETQ. The CDR3 DNA sequence: TGCGCCAGCAGCTCGTGGGCGGGAGGTAGGAACGAGCAGTACTTC. This encodes CASSSWAGGRNEQYF.

Regarding this clone: A far more abundant clone sits one base away, making this likely a read error. This chain links TRBV30 with TRBJ1-1; D call uncertain. Per germline, CDR1 GTSNPN and CDR2 SVGIG (reference sequence). The CDR3 runs 10 residues. DNA for the CDR3: TGTGACTGGAGTACCCCCTCAGCTTTCTTT. Translated: CDWSTPSAFF.

This clone was seen only once. The chain combines TRBV7-9 with TRBJ2-7; D not resolved. The V gene lost 5 bases and the J gene lost 3 bases, with 11 bases spanning the gap. From germline, CDR1 is SEHNR and CDR2 FQNEAQ (reference sequence). CDR3 length: 13 amino acids. CDR3 residues: CASSLTNRYEQYF. DNA of the CDR3: TGTGCCAGCAGCCTGACAAACCGCTACGAGCAGTACTTC.

This clone was detected only once. The chain carries TRBV27 and TRBJ2-7, with D perhaps assigned TRBD1 or TRBD2 (6 bases each). From germline, CDR1 is MNHEY and CDR2 SMNVEV (reference sequence). The CDR3 has 15 residues. V lost 6 bases to trimming and J lost 3 bases, with 18 bases between them. Here the CDR3 DNA reads TGTGCCAGCAGACTAGCTCCACGGGGGCACTACGAGCAGTACTTC. Residues: CASRLAPRGHYEQYF.

This chain uses TRBV4-1 with TRBJ2-1, with 7 bases identical to TRBD2. Germline CDR1 reads MGHRA; CDR2 reads YSYEKL. The CDR3 is 15 amino acids. V shed 9 bases, J shed 7 bases, and the junction held 15 bases outside the gene matches. The CDR3 coding sequence is TGCGCCAGTACCCGGGGGGAGGGCCGAGGGAATGAGCAGTTCTTC. This sequence encodes CASTRGEGRGNEQFF.

The chain uses TRBV2 and TRBJ2-5; unclear D gene. V lost 7 bases and J 6 bases, leaving 18 bases between the germline ends. CDR1 is SNHLY, CDR2 FYNNEI, per germline. The CDR3 consists of 14 residues. CDR3 protein: CASTYRLVQQTQYF. The DNA of the CDR3 is TGTGCCAGCACCTATCGGCTAGTCCAGCAGACCCAGTACTTC.

This chain links TRBV7-9 with TRBJ2-1, with D maybe TRBD2 (6 bases). V gave up 0 bases and J gave up 8 bases, with 11 bases separating them. This CDR3 spans 14 amino acids. Looked up from germline, CDR1 is SEHNR and CDR2 is FQNEAQ (reference sequence). The CDR3 sequence is CASSLAGGAHEQFF. DNA of the CDR3: TGTGCCAGCAGCTTAGCAGGAGGGGCCCATGAGCAGTTCTTC.

The chain combines TRBV28 with TRBJ1-2; 8 bases are a match to TRBD1. The trim removed 9 bases at V and 6 bases at J, leaving 9 bases unmatched. CDR1 MDHEN and CDR2 SYDVKM come from the germline V gene. This CDR3 spans 13 amino acids. CDR3 loop: CASGQGGYHGYTF. CDR3 DNA: TGTGCCAGTGGACAGGGAGGGTATCATGGCTACACCTTC.

The gene calls are TRBV15 and TRBJ1-3; no reliable D call. The CDR3 has 15 residues. The ends were cut back, 0 bases at V and 0 bases at J, with 6 bases in the middle. Germline-derived CDR1 and CDR2 are LNHNV and YYDKDF (reference sequence). CDR3 nucleotide sequence: TGTGCCACCAGCAGAGATCGGTACTCTGGAAACACCATATATTTT. This encodes CATSRDRYSGNTIYF.

The chain is built from TRBV15 and TRBJ1-2, with TRBD1 as a possible D gene (5 bases). V lost 0 bases and J lost 7, with 21 bases in between. From germline, CDR1 is LNHNV and CDR2 YYDKDF (reference sequence). This CDR3 spans 17 amino acids. CDR3 coding DNA: TGTGCCACCAGCAGAGATAGGTCGACAGCCCCGGGCGCTGGCTACACCTTC. Translated, it gives CATSRDRSTAPGAGYTF.

The chain combines TRBV28 with TRBJ2-3, with 10 nucleotides matching TRBD1. Germline CDR1 reads MDHEN; CDR2 reads SYDVKM. This CDR3 contains 19 residues. The V segment lost 6 bases and the J segment 0 bases; nucleotides outside the gene matches: 15. The CDR3 here is CASSTTWGDRGSSTDTQYF. In DNA, the CDR3 is TGTGCCAGCAGCACAACCTGGGGGGACAGGGGTTCTAGCACAGATACGCAGTATTTT. Supplemented by reference TRBV28 and TRBJ2-3, the full variable domain reads DVKVTQSSRYLVKRTGEKVFLECVQDMDHENMFWYRQDPGLGLRLIYFSYDVKMKEKGDIPEGYSVSREKKERFSLILESASTNQTSMYLCASSTTWGDRGSSTDTQYFGPGTRLTVL.

This clone was recorded only once. This chain connects TRBV2 to TRBJ1-2; 7 bases are a match to TRBD1. Germline CDR1 and CDR2: SNHLY and FYNNEI. V lost 7 bases to trimming and J lost 8 bases; unmatched junction nucleotides: 10. CDR3 length: 13 amino acids. The CDR3 DNA reads as TGTGCCAGCATTTTGACAGGGATCGGCGGCTACACCTTC. It codes for CASILTGIGGYTF. Based on the CDR3 plus reference TRBV2 and TRBJ1-2, the full variable domain is EPEVTQTPSHQVTQMGQEVILRCVPISNHLYFYWYRQILGQKVEFLVSFYNNEISEKSEIFDDQFSVERPDGSNFTLKIRSTKLEDSAMYFCASILTGIGGYTFGSGTRLTVV.

This chain links TRBV4-1 with TRBJ2-3; 7 bases align to TRBD1. This CDR3 has 14 amino acids. Germline lookup yields CDR1 MGHRA and CDR2 YSYEKL. V lost 4 bases, J lost 4 bases, and 5 bases stayed unmatched. The CDR3 coding sequence is TGCGCCAGCAGCCCTGCGGACAGGCCAGATACGCAGTATTTT. Protein product: CASSPADRPDTQYF.

This clone appeared a single time. Germline and junction disagree at one end, which may indicate a read error. Additional DNA sequences in this sample encode the identical CDR3. The gene calls are TRBV5-4 and TRBJ2-3, with 12 bases fitting TRBD2. Germline lookup yields CDR1 SGHNT and CDR2 YYREEE (reference sequence). The CDR3 extends over 16 amino acids. CDR3 amino acids: CASSLGTSGRADTQYF. CDR3 DNA sequence: TGTGCCAGCAGTTTGGGGACTAGCGGGCGCGCAGATACGCAGTATTTT.

This clone was observed once. The chain employs TRBV7-3 and TRBJ2-1; TRBD1 or TRBD2 may be the D gene (7 bases each). The CDR3 consists of 16 residues. Germline CDR1 reads SGHTA; CDR2 reads FQGTGA. Trimming pared 5 bases from V and 2 bases from J, leaving 16 bases between. The CDR3 DNA is TGTGCCAGCAGCGCCCTCCAGGGGGGGCCCTACAATGAGCAGTTCTTC. This sequence encodes CASSALQGGPYNEQFF.

This rearrangement joins TRBV28 to TRBJ2-6; D is ambiguous. CDR3 length equals 15 residues. The V gene's germline CDR1 is MDHEN and CDR2 SYDVKM. Trimming cost V 1 base and J 4 bases, with 8 bases left between them. The CDR3 sequence: CASSLSQPGANVLTF. The CDR3 DNA follows: TGTGCCAGCAGTTTATCGCAGCCAGGGGCCAACGTCCTGACTTTC.